The subject of this entry is one T cell receptor (beta chain). The ends were cut back, 0 bases at V and 3 bases at J, with 8 bases in the middle. The CDR3 runs 13 residues. Per the germline V gene, CDR1 is GTSNPN and CDR2 is SVGIG (reference sequence). TCRdb fed the 5' RACE reads into MiXCR, producing one record per CDR3 protein. The sample lists over 45,000 distinct CDR3 sequences, roughly 10% occurring once. The data stem from a study of early T cells in non-severe SARS-CoV-2 infection. V usage is TRBV30 and J usage is TRBJ1-2, with no clear D. The sequencing input was whole blood. The receptor's source is an adult who was a healthcare worker with PCR-confirmed SARS-CoV-2 infection or an uninfected control (not recorded which). The CDR3 loop reads CAWSVRRDYGYTF. The CDR3 coding sequence is TGTGCCTGGAGTGTACGGCGAGACTATGGCTACACCTTC.